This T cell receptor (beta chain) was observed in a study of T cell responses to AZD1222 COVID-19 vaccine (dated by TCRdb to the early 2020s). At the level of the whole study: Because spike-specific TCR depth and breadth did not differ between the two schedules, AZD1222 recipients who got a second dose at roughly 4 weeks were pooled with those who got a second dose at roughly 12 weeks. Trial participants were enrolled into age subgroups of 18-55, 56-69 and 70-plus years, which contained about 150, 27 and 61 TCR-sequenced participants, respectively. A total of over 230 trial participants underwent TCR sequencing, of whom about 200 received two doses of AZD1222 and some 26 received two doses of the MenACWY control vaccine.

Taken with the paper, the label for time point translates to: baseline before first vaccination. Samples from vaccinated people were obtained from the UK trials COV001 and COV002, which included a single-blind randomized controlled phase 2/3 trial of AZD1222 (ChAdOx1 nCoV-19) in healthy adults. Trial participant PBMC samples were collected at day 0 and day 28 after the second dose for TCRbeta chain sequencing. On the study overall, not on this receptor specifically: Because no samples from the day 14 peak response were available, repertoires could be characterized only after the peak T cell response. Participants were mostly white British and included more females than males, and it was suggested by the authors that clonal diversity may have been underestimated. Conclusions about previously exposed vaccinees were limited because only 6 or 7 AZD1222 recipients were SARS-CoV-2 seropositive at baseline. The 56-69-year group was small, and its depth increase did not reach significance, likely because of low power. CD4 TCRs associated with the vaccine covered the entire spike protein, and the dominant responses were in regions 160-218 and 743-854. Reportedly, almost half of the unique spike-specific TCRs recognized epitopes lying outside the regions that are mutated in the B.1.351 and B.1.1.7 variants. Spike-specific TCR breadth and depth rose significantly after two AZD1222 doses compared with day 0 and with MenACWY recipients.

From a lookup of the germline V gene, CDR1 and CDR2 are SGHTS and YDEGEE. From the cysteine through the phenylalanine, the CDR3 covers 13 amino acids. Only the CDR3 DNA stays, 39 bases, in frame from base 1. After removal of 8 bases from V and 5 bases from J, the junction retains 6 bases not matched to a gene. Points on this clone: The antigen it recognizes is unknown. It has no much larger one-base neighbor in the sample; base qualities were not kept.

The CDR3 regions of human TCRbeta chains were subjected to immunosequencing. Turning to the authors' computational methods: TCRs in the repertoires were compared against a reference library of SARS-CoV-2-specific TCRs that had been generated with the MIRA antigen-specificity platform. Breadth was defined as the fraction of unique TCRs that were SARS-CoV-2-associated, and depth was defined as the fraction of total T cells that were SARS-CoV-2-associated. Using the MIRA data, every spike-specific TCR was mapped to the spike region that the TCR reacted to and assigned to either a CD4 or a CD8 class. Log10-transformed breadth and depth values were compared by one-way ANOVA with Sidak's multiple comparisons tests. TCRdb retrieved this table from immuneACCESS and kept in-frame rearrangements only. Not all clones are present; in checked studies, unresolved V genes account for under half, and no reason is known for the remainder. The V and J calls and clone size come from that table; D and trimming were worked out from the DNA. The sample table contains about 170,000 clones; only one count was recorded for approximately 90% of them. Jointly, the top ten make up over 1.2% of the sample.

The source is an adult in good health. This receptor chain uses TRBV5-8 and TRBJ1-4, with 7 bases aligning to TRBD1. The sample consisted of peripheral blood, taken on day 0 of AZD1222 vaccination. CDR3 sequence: CARLTGLNEKLFF. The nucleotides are TGTGCCAGGTTGACAGGGTTAAATGAAAAACTGTTTTTT.